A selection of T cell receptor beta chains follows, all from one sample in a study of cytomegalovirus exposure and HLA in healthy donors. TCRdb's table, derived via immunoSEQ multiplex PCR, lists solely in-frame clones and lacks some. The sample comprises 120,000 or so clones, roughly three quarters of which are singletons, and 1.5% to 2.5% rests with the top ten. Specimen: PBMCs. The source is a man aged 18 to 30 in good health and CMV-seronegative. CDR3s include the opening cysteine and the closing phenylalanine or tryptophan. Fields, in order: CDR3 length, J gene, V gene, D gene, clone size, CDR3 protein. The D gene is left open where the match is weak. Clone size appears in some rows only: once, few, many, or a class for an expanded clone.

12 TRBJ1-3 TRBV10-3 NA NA CAAGTYGNTIYF
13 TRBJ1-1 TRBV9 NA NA CASSASLTRPAFF
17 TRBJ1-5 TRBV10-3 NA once CAISDGDGRGSNQPQHF
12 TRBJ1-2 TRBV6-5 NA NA CASSRQPYGYTF
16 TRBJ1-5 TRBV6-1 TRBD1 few CASSVQRVRGNQPQHF
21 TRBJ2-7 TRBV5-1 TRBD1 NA CASSLGGGDRGPSRASYEQYF
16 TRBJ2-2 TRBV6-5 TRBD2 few CASSYSTSGSTGELFF
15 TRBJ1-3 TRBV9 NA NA CASSPSLSSGNTIYF
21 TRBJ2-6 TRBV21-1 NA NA CASSKGVGWDSISPVANVLTF
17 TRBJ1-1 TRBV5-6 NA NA CASSPVGRSVRNTEAFF
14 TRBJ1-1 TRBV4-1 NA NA CASSHLRQVSEAFF
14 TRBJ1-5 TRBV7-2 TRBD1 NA CASSSQQGNQPQHF
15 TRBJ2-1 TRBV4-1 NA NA CASSQDPISYNEQFF
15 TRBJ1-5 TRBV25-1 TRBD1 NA CASSDDTGVLQPQHF
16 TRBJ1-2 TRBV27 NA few CASSLEAGALYYGYTF
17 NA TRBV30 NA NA CAWSGPSPAGARDEQYF
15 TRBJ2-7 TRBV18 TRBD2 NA CASSPGTSGRYEQYF
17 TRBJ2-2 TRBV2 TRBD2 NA CASSEAIGATSGGELFF
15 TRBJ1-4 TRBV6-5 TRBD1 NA CASSPDRGKVVKLFF
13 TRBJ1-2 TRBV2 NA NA CASSEGTGFGYTF
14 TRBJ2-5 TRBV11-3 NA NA CASSLGSSQETQYF
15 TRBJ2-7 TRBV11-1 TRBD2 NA CASSTSSGGSYEQYF
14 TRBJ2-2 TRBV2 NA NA CASRGPSNTGELFF